The entry below describes one TCR beta chain. The data originate from a study of CD8+ T cells in alopecia areata. The authors extracted RNA and reverse transcribed it into cDNA as the sequencing template. This table comes from immunoSEQ multiplex PCR, and its TCRdb copy is limited to in-frame clones, with some not included. The repertoire holds roughly 150,000 clones, with about 60% as singletons. The source material was CD4+ T cells sorted from blood. This receptor was identified in a human donor in good health.

The CDR3 DNA reads TGCAGCGTTGGGGACAACCCCTACGAGCAGTACTTC. Translated: CSVGDNPYEQYF. The V and J genes are TRBV29-1 and TRBJ2-7; a possible D gene is TRBD1 (6 bases). The V end was cut by 4 bases, the J end by 2 bases, with 9 bases between. Germline V gene sequence: CDR1 SQVTM, CDR2 ANQGSEA. This CDR3 is built from 12 residues.